The rows below give T cell receptor beta chains drawn from one sample of a study of blood T cell repertoires in COVID-19. Clones were read by immunoSEQ multiplex PCR, and TCRdb kept only the in-frame ones, dropping some. This repertoire shows more than 95,000 clones, about 86% found once; its top ten account for about 4.3%. The sequenced sample was peripheral blood. The receptors were gathered from a man aged 55 to 70 with acute or convalescent COVID-19. Both conserved end residues are part of each CDR3. A D gene is named only where the DNA matches it firmly. Size is stated for part of the rows, as once, few or many counts, or as a class when the clone is expanded.

d_call: TRBD1
j_call: TRBJ1-2
v_call: TRBV7-9
clone_size: NA
cdr3_nt: TGTGCCAGCGGACAGGGGAGTGGTGGCTACACCTTC
cdr3_aa: CASGQGSGGYTF

d_call: TRBD2
j_call: TRBJ2-3
v_call: TRBV5-1
clone_size: NA
cdr3_nt: TGCGCCAGCAGCCCTGGGACTAGCATAGATACGCAGTATTTT
cdr3_aa: CASSPGTSIDTQYF

d_call: NA
j_call: TRBJ1-5
v_call: TRBV12-5
clone_size: NA
cdr3_nt: TGTGCTAGTGGTTTCAGGGGAGGCAATCAGCCCCAGCATTTT
cdr3_aa: CASGFRGGNQPQHF

d_call: NA
j_call: TRBJ1-1
v_call: TRBV6-4
clone_size: NA
cdr3_nt: TGTGCCAGCAGTGGAGCGTCTGAAGCTTTCTTT
cdr3_aa: CASSGASEAFF

d_call: NA
j_call: TRBJ2-1
v_call: TRBV10-3
clone_size: NA
cdr3_nt: TGTGCCATCAGTTCGGGAGCGGAGGGGTATGAGCAGTTCTTC
cdr3_aa: CAISSGAEGYEQFF

d_call: NA
j_call: TRBJ1-1
v_call: TRBV6-5
clone_size: NA
cdr3_nt: TGTGCCAGCAGCCAACAGGGTCGGACTGAAGCTTTCTTT
cdr3_aa: CASSQQGRTEAFF

d_call: NA
j_call: TRBJ1-5
v_call: TRBV7-9
clone_size: NA
cdr3_nt: TGTGCCAGCAGCTCACGGGGCGGGGGCAATAGCAATCAGCCCCAGCATTTT
cdr3_aa: CASSSRGGGNSNQPQHF

d_call: TRBD1
j_call: TRBJ1-1
v_call: TRBV29-1
clone_size: once
cdr3_nt: TGCAGCGGGATGCAGGGGGTCGGCACTGAAGCTTTCTTT
cdr3_aa: CSGMQGVGTEAFF

d_call: NA
j_call: TRBJ2-7
v_call: TRBV11-3
clone_size: NA
cdr3_nt: TGTGCCAGCAGCTTAGGAGGACATGCCTACGAGCAGTACTTC
cdr3_aa: CASSLGGHAYEQYF

d_call: TRBD2
j_call: TRBJ2-1
v_call: TRBV3-1/TRBV3-2
clone_size: few
cdr3_nt: TGTGCCAGCAGCCCGGGACTAGCGGACAATGAGCAGTTCTTC
cdr3_aa: CASSPGLADNEQFF

d_call: NA
j_call: TRBJ1-1
v_call: TRBV28
clone_size: NA
cdr3_nt: TGTGCCACCATTTTTACGGGAGGGCGCCCTGAAGCTTTCTTT
cdr3_aa: CATIFTGGRPEAFF

d_call: TRBD1
j_call: TRBJ2-2
v_call: TRBV14
clone_size: NA
cdr3_nt: TGTGCCAGCAGCCGTGACAGGGGGATCGGGGAGCTGTTTTTT
cdr3_aa: CASSRDRGIGELFF

d_call: TRBD2
j_call: TRBJ2-1
v_call: TRBV24-1
clone_size: NA
cdr3_nt: TGTGCCACCAGTACCCCCGGGGGGTCATTCAATGAGCAGTTCTTC
cdr3_aa: CATSTPGGSFNEQFF

d_call: TRBD1
j_call: TRBJ1-2
v_call: TRBV30
clone_size: NA
cdr3_nt: TGTGCCTGGAGTCTCTCAGACAGGGGGGAAGGCTACACCTTC
cdr3_aa: CAWSLSDRGEGYTF

d_call: NA
j_call: TRBJ2-1
v_call: TRBV7-2
clone_size: NA
cdr3_nt: TGTGCCAGCAGCCCCGGGACCTACAATGAGCAGTTCTTC
cdr3_aa: CASSPGTYNEQFF

d_call: NA
j_call: TRBJ1-5
v_call: TRBV6-1
clone_size: NA
cdr3_nt: TGTGCCAGCAGTGAATTTTTTTATAGCAATCAGCCCCAGCATTTT
cdr3_aa: CASSEFFYSNQPQHF

d_call: TRBD1
j_call: TRBJ2-7
v_call: TRBV5-4
clone_size: NA
cdr3_nt: TGTGCCAGCAGCCCCGGACAGGAACCCCTCTACGAGCAGTACTTC
cdr3_aa: CASSPGQEPLYEQYF

d_call: TRBD1
j_call: TRBJ1-4
v_call: TRBV29-1
clone_size: NA
cdr3_nt: TGCAGCGCAAAACCTCAGGGGGGTGAAAAACTGTTTTTT
cdr3_aa: CSAKPQGGEKLFF

d_call: TRBD2
j_call: TRBJ2-4
v_call: TRBV24-1
clone_size: NA
cdr3_nt: TGTGCCACCACGGCCGGACTAGCGGAAGATCGCGCCAAAAACATTCAGTACTTC
cdr3_aa: CATTAGLAEDRAKNIQYF

d_call: TRBD1
j_call: TRBJ1-2
v_call: TRBV6-5
clone_size: NA
cdr3_nt: TGTGCCAGTCGACAGGGGACCTATGGCTACACCTTC
cdr3_aa: CASRQGTYGYTF

d_call: NA
j_call: TRBJ1-1
v_call: TRBV29-1
clone_size: once
cdr3_nt: TGCAGCGTTGGGGGGCTACTCAACACTGAAGCTTTCTTT
cdr3_aa: CSVGGLLNTEAFF

d_call: TRBD1
j_call: TRBJ1-6
v_call: TRBV11-2
clone_size: NA
cdr3_nt: TGTGCCAGCAGCTTAGGTACAGGGGTACTATCACCCCTCCACTTT
cdr3_aa: CASSLGTGVLSPLHF

d_call: TRBD2
j_call: TRBJ2-1
v_call: TRBV5-1
clone_size: NA
cdr3_nt: TGCGCCAGCAGTTCGGGACTAGCGGGGGCCCGGCCGGGGAATGAGCAGTTCTTC
cdr3_aa: CASSSGLAGARPGNEQFF

d_call: TRBD1
j_call: TRBJ1-1
v_call: TRBV30
clone_size: NA
cdr3_nt: TGTGCCTGGAATCAGGGGGCTTTGAACACTGAAGCTTTCTTT
cdr3_aa: CAWNQGALNTEAFF

d_call: NA
j_call: TRBJ2-3
v_call: TRBV5-6
clone_size: NA
cdr3_nt: TGTGCCAGCAGCCACGGGAGTTTTGGCACAGATACGCAGTATTTT
cdr3_aa: CASSHGSFGTDTQYF

d_call: NA
j_call: TRBJ1-2
v_call: TRBV10-2
clone_size: NA
cdr3_nt: TGCGCCAGCAGTGAGTCGTTCAGGAATCTCTATGGCTACACCTTC
cdr3_aa: CASSESFRNLYGYTF

d_call: NA
j_call: TRBJ2-2
v_call: TRBV11-3
clone_size: NA
cdr3_nt: TGTGCCAGCAGCTTATCGAGGCGGGTTGACACCGGGGAGCTGTTTTTT
cdr3_aa: CASSLSRRVDTGELFF

d_call: NA
j_call: TRBJ1-2
v_call: TRBV24-1
clone_size: NA
cdr3_nt: TGTGCCACCAGTGATTTCGGGAGTAGGGGCTACACCTTC
cdr3_aa: CATSDFGSRGYTF

d_call: TRBD1
j_call: TRBJ1-1
v_call: TRBV6-5
clone_size: NA
cdr3_nt: TGTGCCAGCAGGCTCAGGGGGGCTCTGGCGGCTTTCTTT
cdr3_aa: CASRLRGALAAFF

d_call: TRBD1
j_call: TRBJ2-3
v_call: TRBV27
clone_size: few
cdr3_nt: TGTGCCAGCAGTTCGAGTTTAGGGGGCGCGTACATGAATACGCAGTATTTT
cdr3_aa: CASSSSLGGAYMNTQYF

d_call: NA
j_call: TRBJ1-4
v_call: TRBV6-6
clone_size: NA
cdr3_nt: TGTGCCAGCAAGACGGGTCTTGAAAAACTGTTTTTT
cdr3_aa: CASKTGLEKLFF

d_call: TRBD2
j_call: TRBJ2-5
v_call: TRBV27
clone_size: NA
cdr3_nt: TGTGCCAGCAGTTTAGCGGGGGGCCACTCGGGAGAGACCCAGTACTTC
cdr3_aa: CASSLAGGHSGETQYF

d_call: NA
j_call: TRBJ2-1
v_call: TRBV21-1
clone_size: NA
cdr3_nt: TGTGCCAGCAGCAAACAGGGCAGTTACAATGAGCAGTTCTTC
cdr3_aa: CASSKQGSYNEQFF

d_call: NA
j_call: TRBJ1-3
v_call: TRBV18
clone_size: NA
cdr3_nt: TGTGCCAGCTCACAACAGGCAGAAAACACCATATATTTT
cdr3_aa: CASSQQAENTIYF

d_call: TRBD2
j_call: TRBJ2-1
v_call: TRBV5-1
clone_size: NA
cdr3_nt: TGCGCCAGCAGCTTGGAGCGGGGCAATGAGCAGTTCTTC
cdr3_aa: CASSLERGNEQFF

d_call: NA
j_call: TRBJ1-3
v_call: TRBV4-3
clone_size: NA
cdr3_nt: TGCGCCAGCAGCCAAGACAGGGAGGCTGGAAACACCATATATTTT
cdr3_aa: CASSQDREAGNTIYF

d_call: NA
j_call: TRBJ2-2
v_call: TRBV7-3
clone_size: few
cdr3_nt: TGTGCCAGCAGCTTGAGCACCGGGGAGCTGTTTTTT
cdr3_aa: CASSLSTGELFF

d_call: TRBD1
j_call: TRBJ1-2
v_call: TRBV9
clone_size: NA
cdr3_nt: TGTGCCAGCAGCGGGGGACAGGAGATAAACTATGGCTACACCTTC
cdr3_aa: CASSGGQEINYGYTF

d_call: NA
j_call: TRBJ1-1
v_call: TRBV25-1
clone_size: NA
cdr3_nt: TGTGCCAGCAGTGAAAGTCCTGACCCGGGGACTGAAGCTTTCTTT
cdr3_aa: CASSESPDPGTEAFF

d_call: TRBD2
j_call: TRBJ2-2
v_call: TRBV4-1
clone_size: NA
cdr3_nt: TGCGCCAGCAGACCCCTAAAGAGCGGGGGGACCGGGGAGCTGTTTTTT
cdr3_aa: CASRPLKSGGTGELFF

d_call: NA
j_call: TRBJ1-6
v_call: TRBV7-8
clone_size: NA
cdr3_nt: TGTGCCAGCAGCTTCATCAAGGGGCGCTACCCAAATTCACCCCTCCACTTT
cdr3_aa: CASSFIKGRYPNSPLHF

d_call: TRBD1
j_call: TRBJ1-2
v_call: TRBV5-1
clone_size: NA
cdr3_nt: TGCGCCAGCAGCTCTCCGGGACAGAACTATGGCTACACCTTC
cdr3_aa: CASSSPGQNYGYTF

d_call: NA
j_call: TRBJ1-2
v_call: TRBV6-4
clone_size: NA
cdr3_nt: TGTGCCAGCAGGGGCCCTTATGGCTACACCTTC
cdr3_aa: CASRGPYGYTF

d_call: NA
j_call: TRBJ1-3
v_call: TRBV28
clone_size: NA
cdr3_nt: TGTGCCAGCAGTTTATTCCAGAACTCTGGAAACACCATATATTTT
cdr3_aa: CASSLFQNSGNTIYF

d_call: TRBD1
j_call: TRBJ1-6
v_call: TRBV24-1
clone_size: NA
cdr3_nt: TGTGCCACCAGTGTACAGGGGTTGAGCTCCTATAATTCACCCCTCCACTTT
cdr3_aa: CATSVQGLSSYNSPLHF

d_call: NA
j_call: TRBJ2-1
v_call: TRBV11-3
clone_size: NA
cdr3_nt: TGTGCCAGCAGCTTAGACTCAGGGGCCACGAACAATGAGCAGTTCTTC
cdr3_aa: CASSLDSGATNNEQFF

d_call: NA
j_call: TRBJ2-3
v_call: TRBV5-4
clone_size: NA
cdr3_nt: TGTGCCAGCAGCTTGGGTCTGGGGGGAAACACAGATACGCAGTATTTT
cdr3_aa: CASSLGLGGNTDTQYF

d_call: NA
j_call: TRBJ2-3
v_call: TRBV24-1
clone_size: NA
cdr3_nt: TGTGCCACCACTTTGACAGGCACAGATACGCAGTATTTT
cdr3_aa: CATTLTGTDTQYF